This is a list of T cell receptor beta chains from one sample in a study of shared clonotypes between healthy human individuals. Method: immunoSEQ multiplex PCR; TCRdb's copy keeps in-frame clones and lacks some. The repertoire holds almost 750,000 clones, with approximately 77% as singletons. The sequencing input was memory CD4+ T cells sorted from blood. The receptors originated from a woman in her thirties in good health. CDR3s include the opening cysteine and the closing phenylalanine or tryptophan. A row's size may be missing; if present it is once, few, many or a size class.

clone_size	v_call	cdr3_length	j_call	cdr3_aa
-	TRBV7-9	15	TRBJ1-2	CASSRMDISNYGYTF
many	TRBV2	15	TRBJ2-1	CASTPTSGRGDEQFF
once	TRBV9	14	TRBJ2-7	CASSPQTRAYEQYF
-	TRBV7-3	15	TRBJ2-1	CASSRTSGSVDEQFF
-	TRBV29-1	14	TRBJ1-2	CSVDPLGGAYGYTF
-	TRBV9	12	TRBJ2-3	CASSGVTDTQYF
many	TRBV19	13	TRBJ1-1	CASQIGGNTEAFF
-	TRBV4-1	18	TRBJ2-6	CASSQGKGPRAGANVLTF
-	TRBV28	13	TRBJ2-7	CAILNRGSYEQYF
-	TRBV5-6	18	TRBJ1-5	CASSAEVRATSTDQPQHF
-	TRBV5-1	15	TRBJ1-5	CASSQTGGPNQPQHF
-	TRBV18	14	TRBJ2-1	CASSPRQGYYEQFF